This T cell receptor (beta chain) was identified in a study of regulatory T cells in long-lasting Graves disease. Findings and limits, study-wide: Persistent cases favored TRBV28, TRBJ1-2 and TRBJ2-5. Persistent patients shared some 2,900 public clonotypes among themselves. Newly diagnosed patients shared fewer, at some 900.

This CDR3 is 14 amino acids long. Trimming took 3 bases from V and 6 from J, leaving 15 bases between them. CDR1 is MGHDK, CDR2 SYGVNS, per germline. This sample's time point: persistent/refractory GD, antithyroid drugs over 5 years with positive TRAb. PBMC RNA was the source of the TCR library. Diagnosis followed American Thyroid Association guidelines for Graves' disease. Libraries of TCR beta came from iRepertoire HTBI primers plus Arm-PCR of CDR3 regions. TCRdb processed the multiplex PCR reads anew with MiXCR; each CDR3 protein has one entry. The sample consists of 360,000 or so distinct CDR3 sequences, approximately 25% of them appearing once. A few counts support this clonotype. Its specificity is not known.

The chain links TRBV25-1 to TRBJ2-7; possibly TRBD1 for D (6 bases). The sequence came from a woman aged 40 to 50 with Graves disease. The specimen was peripheral blood mononuclear cells (PBMCs), collected when the disease was refractory, from a patient treated with antithyroid drugs. The DNA of the CDR3 is TGTGCCAGCAGTGATAGGACAGAGATCCGCGAGCAGTACTTC. Protein: CASSDRTEIREQYF.